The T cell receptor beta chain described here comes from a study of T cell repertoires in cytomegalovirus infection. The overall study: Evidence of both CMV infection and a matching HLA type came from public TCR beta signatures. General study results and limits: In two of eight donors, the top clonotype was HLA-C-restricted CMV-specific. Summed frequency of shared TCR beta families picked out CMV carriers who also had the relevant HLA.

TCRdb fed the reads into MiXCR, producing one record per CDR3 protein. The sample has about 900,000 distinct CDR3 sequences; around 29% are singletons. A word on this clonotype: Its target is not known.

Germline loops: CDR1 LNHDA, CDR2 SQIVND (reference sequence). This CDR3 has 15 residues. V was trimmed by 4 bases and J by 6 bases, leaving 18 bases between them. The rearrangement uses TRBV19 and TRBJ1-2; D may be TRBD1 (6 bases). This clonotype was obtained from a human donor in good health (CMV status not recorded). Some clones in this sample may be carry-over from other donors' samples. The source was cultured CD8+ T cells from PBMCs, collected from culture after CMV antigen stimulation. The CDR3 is CASSTTTGGHHGYTF. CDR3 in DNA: TGTGCCAGTAGTACCACGACGGGGGGGCATCATGGCTACACCTTC.